This is a list of T cell receptor beta chains from one sample in a study of shared clonotypes between healthy human individuals. The repertoire was sequenced with immunoSEQ multiplex PCR; TCRdb's copy has only in-frame clones and lacks some. Of hundreds of thousands of clones in the sample, around 67% were seen once. Material for sequencing was memory CD4+ T cells sorted from blood. The receptors were sampled from a woman aged 25 to 39 in good health. Both conserved end residues are part of each CDR3. Each record gives: D gene, V gene, J gene, clone size, CDR3 DNA, CDR3 protein. A D gene is named only where the DNA matches it firmly. The size entry is marked missing in some rows and otherwise reads once, few, many or a size class.

TRBD2	TRBV6-1	TRBJ2-1	once	TGTGCCAGCAGTGAAGGACTAGCGGGACCCTCCTACAATGAGCAGTTCTTC	CASSEGLAGPSYNEQFF
TRBD1	TRBV18	TRBJ2-7	NA	TGTGCCAGCTCGGGCAGACAGGGGACCTACGAGCAGTACTTC	CASSGRQGTYEQYF
NA	TRBV5-4	TRBJ2-2	NA	TGTGCCAGCAGCGTTGATGCCCCTGCCACCGGGGAGCTGTTTTTT	CASSVDAPATGELFF
NA	TRBV19	TRBJ1-1	NA	TGTGCCAGTACCCCCCTAACAGGGAGCACTGAAGCTTTCTTT	CASTPLTGSTEAFF
NA	TRBV12-5	TRBJ2-1	NA	TGTGCTAGTGGTTTGGATAACTCCTACAATGAGCAGTTCTTC	CASGLDNSYNEQFF
NA	TRBV5-4	TRBJ1-1	NA	TGTGCCAGCAGCTTCAGGGCCAGGGGAGGGAGCACTGAAGCTTTCTTT	CASSFRARGGSTEAFF
TRBD1	TRBV18	TRBJ1-2	few	TGTGCCAGCTCACAAGACCGGGACAGGCGTGACTACACCTTC	CASSQDRDRRDYTF
TRBD2	TRBV2	TRBJ2-7	few	TGTGCCAGCAGTGCGGACCTAGCGGTCTATTACGAGCAGTACTTC	CASSADLAVYYEQYF
NA	TRBV7-9	TRBJ2-6	NA	TGTGCCAGCAGCTTCCGACAGGCCTACTCTGGGGCCAACGTCCTGACTTTC	CASSFRQAYSGANVLTF
NA	TRBV28	TRBJ2-1	NA	TGTGCCAGCAGCTCTCCGGGGGCTTCCTACAATGAGCAGTTCTTC	CASSSPGASYNEQFF
NA	TRBV25-1	TRBJ2-3	few	TGTGCCAGCAGTGCGAAGAGGGCAGATACGCAGTATTTT	CASSAKRADTQYF
TRBD1	TRBV28	TRBJ2-1	many	TGTGCCAGCAGTTTCGGGACAGGCAATGAGCAGTTCTTC	CASSFGTGNEQFF
NA	TRBV5-1	TRBJ2-3	NA	TGCGCCAGCCGTCTGAATACAGACCCCACAGATACGCAGTATTTT	CASRLNTDPTDTQYF
TRBD2	TRBV14	TRBJ2-1	NA	TGTGCCAGCAGCCAACGGACTAGCGGGAGCGGTAATGAGCAGTTCTTC	CASSQRTSGSGNEQFF
TRBD2	TRBV7-8	TRBJ2-7	NA	TGTGCCAGCAGCAGCCAGCGGGAGGGTGAGCAGTACTTC	CASSSQREGEQYF
NA	TRBV5-6	TRBJ2-7	NA	TGTGCCAGCAGCGTGCCGGGACCACCCTACGAGCAGTACTTC	CASSVPGPPYEQYF
NA	TRBV25-1	TRBJ1-5	few	TGTGCCAGCAGTGAGAGTACAGGGTCGGATCAGCCCCAGCATTTT	CASSESTGSDQPQHF
NA	TRBV28	TRBJ1-5	NA	TGTGCCAGCACTCTTCTTAGGAGAAATCAGCCCCAGCATTTT	CASTLLRRNQPQHF
NA	TRBV28	TRBJ2-1	few	TGTGCCAGCAGTGACACCGGGACTCTAAATCAGCAGTTCTTC	CASSDTGTLNQQFF
NA	TRBV6-1	TRBJ1-2	NA	TGTGCCAGCAGCGACCTCTCAGGGAACTATGGCTACACCTTC	CASSDLSGNYGYTF
NA	TRBV6-5	TRBJ1-5	NA	TGTGCCAGCAGCTCCGCTACAGGGCAGCCCCAGCATTTT	CASSSATGQPQHF
NA	TRBV18	TRBJ2-1	NA	TGTGCCAGCTCCCGCTCAGCCCCGGACAATGAGCAGTTCTTC	CASSRSAPDNEQFF
TRBD1	TRBV15	TRBJ1-4	NA	TGTGCCACCAGCAGAGGGGGGACAGCGGGCCTAGCTGAAAAACTGTTTTTT	CATSRGGTAGLAEKLFF
NA	TRBV2	TRBJ1-5	NA	TGTGCCAGCGGTGGAGCAGGGCCTAATCAGCCCCAGCATTTT	CASGGAGPNQPQHF
NA	TRBV25-1	TRBJ2-3	NA	TGTGCCAGCAGTCTCGAGGGGGGGCAGCGTTTAGATACGCAGTATTTT	CASSLEGGQRLDTQYF
TRBD1	TRBV6-1	TRBJ2-2	NA	TGTGCCAGCCGGGACAGGGTGGGCAACCGGGAGCTGTTTTTT	CASRDRVGNRELFF
TRBD1	TRBV5-1	TRBJ1-4	NA	TGCGCCAGCAGCTTGGAGACAGGGGTTCGGGAAAAACTGTTTTTT	CASSLETGVREKLFF